The 13 T cell receptor beta chains below were found in one sample sequenced in a study of T cells after yellow fever vaccination. TCRdb re-analysed the 5' RACE reads in MiXCR, keeping a single row per CDR3 protein. The data contain 200,000 or so distinct CDR3 sequences, 5.5% to 8.5% of them singletons. The specimen was CD4+ T cells sorted from PBMCs, collected on the day of the yellow fever booster vaccination. Receptor source: a man younger than 40 who received the YFV17D yellow fever vaccine.

This clonotype was counted a few times. V is TRBV6-1 and J is TRBJ2-7; unclear D gene. The V end was cut by 6 bases, the J end by 9 bases, with 18 bases between. The CDR3 consists of 13 residues. In germline, CDR1 is MNHNS, CDR2 SASEGT. The CDR3 loop reads CASRESSRTGQYF. The CDR3 DNA is TGTGCCAGCAGGGAGTCTTCCCGCACCGGGCAGTACTTC.

The sample holds many counts of this clonotype. The CDR3 nucleotides are TGTGCCAGCAGCTTTCAGGGAATCCTCGATGAGCAGTTCTTC. It is translated as CASSFQGILDEQFF. V gene TRBV7-8 combines with J gene TRBJ2-1, with D perhaps TRBD1 (5 bases). The ends were cut back, 3 bases at V and 8 bases at J, with 14 bases in the middle. This CDR3 region has 14 residues. Germline-derived CDR1 and CDR2 are SGHVS and FQNEAQ.

The rearrangement uses TRBV11-2 and TRBJ1-4; D ambiguous. The germline gives CDR1 SGHAT, CDR2 FQNNGV. Trimming took off 2 bases at V and 13 bases at J, with 2 bases between the two ends. CDR3 length equals 9 residues. The CDR3 nucleotides read TGTGCCAGCAGCTTATCACTGTTTTTT. Translated: CASSLSLFF.

This clonotype was detected a few times. J is TRBJ2-5 and V is TRBV6-1; 12 bases are shared with TRBD2. J gave up 4 bases and V 6 bases, and 9 bases lay outside the gene matches. CDR3 length: 16 residues. Germline CDR1 is MNHNS and CDR2 is SASEGT. CDR3 region: CASRRSLAGGGETQYF. The CDR3 nucleotides read TGTGCCAGCAGACGAAGTCTAGCGGGAGGGGGAGAGACCCAGTACTTC.

This clonotype was found many times. The rearrangement joins TRBV7-2 to TRBJ2-7; the D gene is possibly TRBD2 (6 bases). The CDR3 loop spans 11 amino acids. V was trimmed by 4 bases and J by 7 bases, leaving 8 bases between them. From germline, CDR1 is SGHTA and CDR2 FQGNSA. The CDR3 nucleotides read TGTGCCAGCAGCTGGAGGGTTGAGCAGTACTTC. It is translated as CASSWRVEQYF.

This clonotype appeared a few times. The CDR3 loop is CASSRTSERFHNEQFF. DNA of the CDR3: TGCGCCAGCAGCCGCACCTCGGAGCGGTTCCACAATGAGCAGTTCTTC. The chain combines TRBV5-1 with TRBJ2-1; the D gene is possibly TRBD2 (5 bases). The CDR3 extends over 16 amino acids. With 4 bases removed from V and 5 bases from J, the gap between germline ends came to 19 bases. The germline CDR1 and CDR2 sequences are SGHRS and YFSETQ. Combining the CDR3 with reference TRBV5-1 and TRBJ2-1 gives the whole variable domain KAGVTQTPRYLIKTRGQQVTLSCSPISGHRSVSWYQQTPGQGLQFLFEYFSETQRNKGNFPGRFSGRQFSNSRSEMNVSTLELGDSALYLCASSRTSERFHNEQFFGPGTRLTVL.

A few counts support this clonotype. The chain uses TRBV29-1 and TRBJ2-3, with unresolved D. The CDR3 extends over 12 amino acids. V was clipped by 0 bases and J by 2 bases, with 3 bases between them. Germline assignment: CDR1 SQVTM and CDR2 ANQGSEA. Here the CDR3 DNA reads TGCAGCGTTGAAGACCACACAGATACGCAGTATTTT. This translates into CSVEDHTDTQYF.

Only a few counts were recorded for this clonotype. V and J are TRBV28 and TRBJ1-3, with D uncertain. V was clipped by 2 bases and J by 4 bases, with 9 bases between them. Germline values: CDR1 MDHEN, CDR2 SYDVKM. The CDR3 spans 14 residues. The chain's CDR3 is CASSLPGSGNTIYF. The CDR3 region has the DNA TGTGCCAGCAGTTTACCTGGGTCCGGAAACACCATATATTTT.

This clonotype turned up a few times. The chain has TRBV20-1 and TRBJ2-5; possible D gene TRBD1, 5 bases. Germline V gene sequence: CDR1 DFQATT, CDR2 SNEGSKA (reference sequence). Trimming left V 5 bases short and J 1 base short, with 11 bases between. This CDR3 has 13 residues. The DNA of the CDR3 is TGCAGTGCTCGAAAGGACATCCAAGAGACCCAGTACTTC. Protein: CSARKDIQETQYF.

This clonotype occurred a few times. This sequence joins TRBV7-9 and TRBJ2-1; D unclear. Between the trimmed V and J ends, which lost 9 bases and 2 bases, there was a span of 5 bases. The length of the CDR3 is 11 residues. CDR1 is SEHNR and CDR2 is FQNEAQ in the germline V gene (reference sequence). In DNA, the CDR3 is TGTGCCAGTCTGGCCTACAATGAGCAGTTCTTC. It specifies CASLAYNEQFF.

This clonotype appeared many times. This chain uses TRBV20-1 with TRBJ2-1; perhaps TRBD1 as D (5 bases). The CDR3 has 13 amino acids. CDR1 and CDR2 from the germline V gene are DFQATT and SNEGSKA (reference sequence). The ends were cut back, 6 bases at V and 5 bases at J, with 14 bases in the middle. The CDR3 loop reads CSAGQPGDNEQFF. In DNA form, the CDR3 reads TGCAGTGCCGGACAACCGGGCGACAATGAGCAGTTCTTC.

The chain joins TRBV20-1 to TRBJ2-3; 7 bases line up with TRBD2. Germline lookup yields CDR1 DFQATT and CDR2 SNEGSKA (reference sequence). This CDR3 contains 16 residues. V gave up 6 bases and J gave up 1 base; unmatched junction bases: 13. CDR3 coding DNA: TGCAGTGCCCGTGGGATGAGGCTAGCGGGCACAGATACGCAGTATTTT. Translation: CSARGMRLAGTDTQYF.

A note on this clonotype: A much larger clone is a single base away; this may be a read error. This chain links TRBV20-1 with TRBJ2-1, with D maybe TRBD1 (5 bases). Trimming removed 0 bases from V and 7 bases from J, with 13 bases in between. The CDR3 is made up of 14 amino acids. Germline V gene sequence: CDR1 DFQATT, CDR2 SNEGSKA (reference sequence). CDR3 bases: TGCAGTGCTAGAGATGGGGCAGCGCGAAATGAGCAGTTCTTC. It yields the protein CSARDGAARNEQFF.